One T cell receptor (beta chain) is described in this entry. The antigen remains undetermined. The data were taken from a study of T cell responses to AZD1222 COVID-19 vaccine. General study findings and limits: Among the donors, most were white British and more were female, and clonal diversity was possibly underestimated. CD4 TCRs linked to vaccination spanned spike, dominating at 160-218 and 743-854. The study found Spike-specific TCR breadth and depth rose after two AZD1222 doses. In the spike-specific TCR repertoire, nearly half reportedly target unmutated variant regions.

Trimming removed 5 bases at V and 9 bases at J, with 14 bases between. CDR1 MNHEY and CDR2 SMNVEV come from the germline V gene (reference sequence). This CDR3 region has 14 residues. Assay: immunoSEQ multiplex PCR; the TCRdb copy retains only in-frame clones and omits some. The top ten clones hold 15% to 25% of a sample with tens of thousands of clones, about 79% of them seen once. The J gene is TRBJ1-6, the V gene TRBV27, with D possibly TRBD1 on 6 matching bases. The sample here was peripheral blood, taken on day 0 of AZD1222 vaccination. This receptor was identified in an adult in good health. The CDR3 coding sequence is TGTGCCAGCAGTGGGGGGCCCCGTAGTTCACCCCTCCACTTT. Translation: CASSGGPRSSPLHF.